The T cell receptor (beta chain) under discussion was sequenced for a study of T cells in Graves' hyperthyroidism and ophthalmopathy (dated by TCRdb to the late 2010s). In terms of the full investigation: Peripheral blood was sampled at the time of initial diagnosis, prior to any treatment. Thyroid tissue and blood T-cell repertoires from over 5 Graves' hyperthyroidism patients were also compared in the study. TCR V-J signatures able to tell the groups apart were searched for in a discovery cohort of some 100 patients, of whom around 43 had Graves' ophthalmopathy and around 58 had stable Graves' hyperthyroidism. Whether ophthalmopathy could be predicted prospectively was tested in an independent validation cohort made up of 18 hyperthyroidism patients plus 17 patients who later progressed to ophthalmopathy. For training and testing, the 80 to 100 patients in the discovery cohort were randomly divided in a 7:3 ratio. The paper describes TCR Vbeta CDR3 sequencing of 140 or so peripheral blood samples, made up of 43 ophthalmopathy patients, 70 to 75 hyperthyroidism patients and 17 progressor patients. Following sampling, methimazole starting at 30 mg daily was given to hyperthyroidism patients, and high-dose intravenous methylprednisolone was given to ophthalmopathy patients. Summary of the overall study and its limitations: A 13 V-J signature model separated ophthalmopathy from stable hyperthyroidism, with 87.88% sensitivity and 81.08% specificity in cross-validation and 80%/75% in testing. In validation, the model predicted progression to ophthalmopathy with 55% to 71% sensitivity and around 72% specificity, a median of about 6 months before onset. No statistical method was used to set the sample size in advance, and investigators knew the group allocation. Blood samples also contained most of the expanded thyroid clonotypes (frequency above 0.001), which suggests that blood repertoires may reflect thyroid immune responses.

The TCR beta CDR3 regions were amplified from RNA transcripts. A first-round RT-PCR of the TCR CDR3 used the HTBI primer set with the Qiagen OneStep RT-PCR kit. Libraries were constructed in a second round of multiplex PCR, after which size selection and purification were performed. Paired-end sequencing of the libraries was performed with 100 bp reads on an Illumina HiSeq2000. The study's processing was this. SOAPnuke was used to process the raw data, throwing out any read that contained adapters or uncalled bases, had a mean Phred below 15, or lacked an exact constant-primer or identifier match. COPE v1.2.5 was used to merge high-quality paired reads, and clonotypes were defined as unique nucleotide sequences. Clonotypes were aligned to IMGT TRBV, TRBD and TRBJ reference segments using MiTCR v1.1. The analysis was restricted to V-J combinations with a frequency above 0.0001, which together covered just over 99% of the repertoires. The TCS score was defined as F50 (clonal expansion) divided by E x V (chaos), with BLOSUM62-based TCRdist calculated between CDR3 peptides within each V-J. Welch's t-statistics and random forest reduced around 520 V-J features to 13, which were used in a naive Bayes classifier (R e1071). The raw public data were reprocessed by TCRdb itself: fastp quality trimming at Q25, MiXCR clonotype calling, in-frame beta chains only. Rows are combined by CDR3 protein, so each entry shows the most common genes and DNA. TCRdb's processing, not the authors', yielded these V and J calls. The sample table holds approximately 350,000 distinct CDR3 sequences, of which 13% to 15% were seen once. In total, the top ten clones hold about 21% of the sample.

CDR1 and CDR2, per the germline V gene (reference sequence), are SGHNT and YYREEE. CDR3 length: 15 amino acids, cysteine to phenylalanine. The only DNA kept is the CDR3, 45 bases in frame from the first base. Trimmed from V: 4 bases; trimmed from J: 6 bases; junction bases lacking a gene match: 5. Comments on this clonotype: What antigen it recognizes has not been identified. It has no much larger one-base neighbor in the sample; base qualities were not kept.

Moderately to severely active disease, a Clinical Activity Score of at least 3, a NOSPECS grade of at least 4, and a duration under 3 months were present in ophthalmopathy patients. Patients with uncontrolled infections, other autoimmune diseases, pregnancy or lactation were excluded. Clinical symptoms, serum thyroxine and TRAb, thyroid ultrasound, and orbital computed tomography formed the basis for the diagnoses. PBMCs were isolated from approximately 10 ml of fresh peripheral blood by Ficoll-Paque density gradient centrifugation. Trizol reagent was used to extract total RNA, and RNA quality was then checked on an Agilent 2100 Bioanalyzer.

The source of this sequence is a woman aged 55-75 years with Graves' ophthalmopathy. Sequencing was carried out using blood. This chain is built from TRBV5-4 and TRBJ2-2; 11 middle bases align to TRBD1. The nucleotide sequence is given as TGTGCCAGCAGCGAGGGACAGGGGGGCCCCGGGGAGCTGTTTTTT. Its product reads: CASSEGQGGPGELFF.